This T cell receptor (beta chain) came from a study of kidney transplant recipient with SARS-CoV-2 infection. Germline-derived CDR1 and CDR2 are SQVTM and ANQGSEA. The CDR3 is 10 residues long. V was shortened by 5 bases and J by 5 bases, with 5 bases between the two germline ends. TCRdb re-analysed the reads in MiXCR, keeping a single row per CDR3 protein. This table has roughly 230,000 distinct CDR3 sequences, 25% to 30% appearing once. Worth noting for this clonotype: This sequence may be a read error, since a much larger clone differs from it by one base.

This clonotype was obtained from a male patient between 25 and 40 years old who had COVID-19 and was a kidney transplant recipient. Some T cells may originate from the graft donor. Sequenced material: a blood sample, taken at baseline and between days 110 and 120 from a kidney transplant recipient. This sequence joins TRBV29-1 and TRBJ2-3, with unresolved D. The CDR3, as DNA: TGCAGCGTTTACATAGATACGCAGTATTTT. It is translated as CSVYIDTQYF.